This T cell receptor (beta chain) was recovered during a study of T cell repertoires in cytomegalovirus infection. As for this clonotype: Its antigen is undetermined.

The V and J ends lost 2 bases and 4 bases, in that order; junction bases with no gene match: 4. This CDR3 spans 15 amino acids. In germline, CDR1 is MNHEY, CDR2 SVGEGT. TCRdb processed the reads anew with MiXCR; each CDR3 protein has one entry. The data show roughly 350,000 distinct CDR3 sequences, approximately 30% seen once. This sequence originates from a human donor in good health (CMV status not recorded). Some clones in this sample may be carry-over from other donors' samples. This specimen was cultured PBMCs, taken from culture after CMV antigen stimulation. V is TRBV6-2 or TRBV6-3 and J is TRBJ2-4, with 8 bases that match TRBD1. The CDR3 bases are TGTGCCAGCAGTTACATCCGACAGGGGAAAAACATTCAGTACTTC. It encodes CASSYIRQGKNIQYF.